The sequence of this T cell receptor beta chain was determined in a study of cytomegalovirus exposure and HLA in healthy donors. Trimming took off 5 bases at V and 1 base at J, with 17 bases between the two ends. The CDR3 length is 16 residues. Germline values: CDR1 LNHDA, CDR2 SQIVND (reference sequence). Primers: 60 Vbeta forward and 13 Jbeta reverse. Assay: immunoSEQ multiplex PCR; the TCRdb copy retains only in-frame clones and omits some. The sample includes approximately 79,000 clones, over 70% of them seen just once. Study observations and caveats: TCR beta chains numbering 164 were designated cytomegalovirus-associated.

This clone showed up just a few times. Its cognate antigen is unknown. The rearrangement links TRBV19 to TRBJ1-1, with D possibly matching TRBD1 (6 bases). This receptor was taken from a male donor in good health and CMV-seropositive. The specimen was PBMCs. The DNA for the CDR3 is TGTGCCAGTAGTCTAGGGGGGGGGCGAAGGAACACTGAAGCTTTCTTT. The encoded protein is CASSLGGGRRNTEAFF.